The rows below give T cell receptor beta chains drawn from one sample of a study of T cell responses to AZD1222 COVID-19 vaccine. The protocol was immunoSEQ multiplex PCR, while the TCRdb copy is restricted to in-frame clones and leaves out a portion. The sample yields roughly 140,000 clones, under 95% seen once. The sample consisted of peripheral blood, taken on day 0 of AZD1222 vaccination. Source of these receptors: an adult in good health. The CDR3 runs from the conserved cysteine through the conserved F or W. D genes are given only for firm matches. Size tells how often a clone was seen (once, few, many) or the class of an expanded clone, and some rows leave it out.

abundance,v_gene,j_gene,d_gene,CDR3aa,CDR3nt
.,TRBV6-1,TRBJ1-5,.,CASSEGRGPNQPQHF,TGTGCCAGCAGTGAAGGTAGGGGCCCGAATCAGCCCCAGCATTTT
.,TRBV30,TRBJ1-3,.,CAWSVRASSGNTIYF,TGTGCCTGGAGTGTAAGGGCAAGCTCTGGAAACACCATATATTTT
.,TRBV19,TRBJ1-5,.,CASSMGDYQPQHF,TGTGCCAGTAGTATGGGCGATTATCAGCCCCAGCATTTT
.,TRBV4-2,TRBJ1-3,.,CASSQALSGLLDTIYF,TGTGCCAGCAGCCAAGCGTTGTCGGGTCTTTTGGACACCATATATTTT
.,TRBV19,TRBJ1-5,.,CASTSRSRINQPQHF,TGTGCCAGTACCTCTAGGAGCAGGATCAATCAGCCCCAGCATTTT
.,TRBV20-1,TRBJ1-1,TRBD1,CSAREPAGQSF,TGCAGTGCTAGAGAACCCGCGGGACAGAGCTTT
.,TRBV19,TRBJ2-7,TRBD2,CASSLTSGAYEQYF,TGTGCCAGTAGCCTGACTAGCGGGGCCTACGAGCAGTACTTC
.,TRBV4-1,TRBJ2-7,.,CASSPTPGSYEQYF,TGCGCCAGCAGCCCCACACCAGGGTCCTACGAGCAGTACTTC
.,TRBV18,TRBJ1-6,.,CASSPVHSYNSPLHF,TGTGCCAGCTCACCCGTGCACTCCTATAATTCACCCCTCCACTTT
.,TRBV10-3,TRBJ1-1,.,CAISEYGGENTEAFF,TGTGCCATCAGTGAGTATGGGGGGGAGAACACTGAAGCTTTCTTT
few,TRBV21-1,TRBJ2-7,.,CASSKDSQRRRSYEQYF,TGTGCCAGCAGCAAAGATTCGCAACGAAGGCGGTCCTACGAGCAGTACTTC
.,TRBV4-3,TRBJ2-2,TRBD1,CASSRTGVDGELFF,TGCGCCAGCAGCCGCACAGGGGTGGACGGGGAGCTGTTTTTT
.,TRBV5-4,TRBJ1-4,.,CASSPGINEKLFF,TGTGCCAGCAGCCCCGGGATAAATGAAAAACTGTTTTTT
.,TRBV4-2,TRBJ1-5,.,CASSLEGGRDQPQHF,TGTGCCAGCAGCCTTGAAGGGGGGCGGGATCAGCCCCAGCATTTT
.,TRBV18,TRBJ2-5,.,CASSLNSSPGSQETQYF,TGTGCCAGCTCGCTGAATTCGAGCCCGGGGAGCCAAGAGACCCAGTACTTC
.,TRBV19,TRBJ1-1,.,CASTPPFRGKAFF,TGTGCCAGTACCCCTCCCTTTCGGGGGAAGGCTTTCTTT
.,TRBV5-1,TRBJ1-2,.,CASSLARGGYTF,TGCGCCAGCAGCTTGGCGAGGGGCGGCTACACCTTC
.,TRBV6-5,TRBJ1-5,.,CASSPGFSNQPQHF,TGTGCCAGCAGTCCAGGGTTTAGCAATCAGCCCCAGCATTTT
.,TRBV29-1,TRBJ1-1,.,CSALAGNTEAFF,TGCAGCGCATTGGCTGGGAACACTGAAGCTTTCTTT
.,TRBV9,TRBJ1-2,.,CASSGPGVGYGYTF,TGTGCCAGCAGCGGACCCGGGGTAGGCTATGGCTACACCTTC
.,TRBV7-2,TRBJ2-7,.,CASSSGTVEYEQYF,TGTGCCAGCAGCTCCGGGACGGTAGAATACGAGCAGTACTTC
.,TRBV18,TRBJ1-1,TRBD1,CASSPKIGTGANTEAFF,TGTGCCAGCTCACCTAAAATTGGGACAGGGGCGAACACTGAAGCTTTCTTT
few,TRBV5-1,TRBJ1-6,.,CASRLNLGNSPLHF,TGCGCCAGCAGATTGAATCTAGGAAATTCACCCCTCCACTTT
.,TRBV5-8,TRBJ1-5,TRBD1,CASKSTGFVQPQHF,TGTGCCAGCAAGTCGACAGGGTTCGTTCAGCCCCAGCATTTT
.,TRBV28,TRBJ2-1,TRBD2,CASRGTSGGLSSYNEQFF,TGTGCCAGCAGAGGGACTAGCGGGGGCCTAAGCTCCTACAATGAGCAGTTCTTC
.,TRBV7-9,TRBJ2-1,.,CASSLVGQASYNEQFF,TGTGCCAGCAGCTTAGTGGGCCAGGCGTCCTACAATGAGCAGTTCTTC
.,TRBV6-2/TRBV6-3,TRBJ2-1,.,CASSLGQEQFF,TGTGCCAGCAGTTTAGGACAAGAGCAGTTCTTC
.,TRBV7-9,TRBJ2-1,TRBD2,CASSLGTSGSIDEQFF,TGTGCCAGCAGCTTAGGGACTAGCGGGAGTATCGATGAGCAGTTCTTC
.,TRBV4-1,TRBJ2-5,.,CASSQDLMYQETQYF,TGCGCCAGCAGCCAAGATCTCATGTACCAAGAGACCCAGTACTTC
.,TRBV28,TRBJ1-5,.,CASSLWKGGNQPQHF,TGTGCCAGCAGTTTGTGGAAAGGCGGCAATCAGCCCCAGCATTTT
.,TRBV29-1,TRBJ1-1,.,CSVGQGSGTEAFF,TGCAGCGTTGGGCAGGGATCGGGCACTGAAGCTTTCTTT
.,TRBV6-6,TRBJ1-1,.,CASSSQGNTEAFF,TGTGCCAGCAGTTCACAGGGGAACACTGAAGCTTTCTTT
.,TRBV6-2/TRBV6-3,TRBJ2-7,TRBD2,CASSTYTSGRFSPYEQYF,TGTGCCAGCAGTACCTACACTAGCGGGCGGTTTTCTCCGTACGAGCAGTACTTC
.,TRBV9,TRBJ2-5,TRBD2,CASSPGTSLTRQTQYF,TGTGCCAGCAGCCCCGGGACTAGCTTAACCAGGCAGACCCAGTACTTC
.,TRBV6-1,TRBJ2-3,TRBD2,CASSEIGLATDTQYF,TGTGCCAGCAGTGAAATCGGACTAGCTACAGATACGCAGTATTTT
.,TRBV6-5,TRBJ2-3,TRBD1,CASRADRGQIDTQYF,TGTGCCAGCAGAGCCGACAGGGGGCAGATAGATACGCAGTATTTT
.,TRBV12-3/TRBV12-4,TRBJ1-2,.,CASSSNYGYTF,TGTGCCAGCAGCAGTAACTATGGCTACACCTTC
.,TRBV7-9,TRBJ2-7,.,CASSTGYEQYF,TGTGCCAGCAGCACAGGCTACGAGCAGTACTTC
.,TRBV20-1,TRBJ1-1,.,CSASRRQATEAFF,TGCAGTGCTAGTCGGAGACAGGCCACTGAAGCTTTCTTT
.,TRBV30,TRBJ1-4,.,CAWSGDPGGEKLFF,TGTGCCTGGAGTGGGGACCCCGGTGGTGAAAAACTGTTTTTT
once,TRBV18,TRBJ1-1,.,CASSQIRESEAFF,TGTGCCAGCTCTCAGATCAGGGAGAGCGAAGCTTTCTTT
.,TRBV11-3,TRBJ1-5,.,CASSLGYSRGNQPQHF,TGTGCCAGCAGCTTAGGGTACAGCAGGGGCAATCAGCCCCAGCATTTT
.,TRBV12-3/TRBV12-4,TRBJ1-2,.,CASTDYGENGYTF,TGTGCCAGCACCGACTACGGAGAAAACGGCTACACCTTC
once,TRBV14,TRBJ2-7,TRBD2,CASSPLGRGLHEQYF,TGTGCCAGCAGCCCCCTAGGGAGGGGTCTCCACGAGCAGTACTTC
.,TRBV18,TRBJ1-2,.,CASSPRQGPEGYTF,TGTGCCAGCTCACCCCGGCAGGGCCCCGAAGGCTACACCTTC
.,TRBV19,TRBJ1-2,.,CASSIDPGANGYTF,TGTGCCAGTAGTATTGACCCAGGGGCGAATGGCTACACCTTC
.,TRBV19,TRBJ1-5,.,CAISGRVGQPQHF,TGTGCCATCTCGGGACGGGTTGGTCAGCCCCAGCATTTT
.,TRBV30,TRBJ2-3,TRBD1,CAWISGTGTDTQYF,TGTGCCTGGATCTCCGGGACAGGCACAGATACGCAGTATTTT
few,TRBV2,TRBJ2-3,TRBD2,CASSEDGAGGPSDTQYF,TGTGCCAGCAGTGAAGATGGAGCGGGAGGGCCCTCAGATACGCAGTATTTT
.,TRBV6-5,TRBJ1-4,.,CASIWGGNEKLFF,TGTGCCAGCATTTGGGGTGGTAATGAAAAACTGTTTTTT
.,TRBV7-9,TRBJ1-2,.,CATEGMGPIYGYTF,TGTGCCACAGAGGGGATGGGACCTATCTATGGCTACACCTTC
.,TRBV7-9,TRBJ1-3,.,CASSRPGGGKGGNTIYF,TGTGCCAGCAGCAGGCCCGGTGGGGGAAAGGGCGGAAACACCATATATTTT
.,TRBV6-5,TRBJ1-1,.,CASSYRDGNTEAFF,TGTGCCAGCAGTTACCGGGACGGGAACACTGAAGCTTTCTTT
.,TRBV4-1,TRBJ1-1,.,CASSQVDMNTEAFF,TGCGCCAGCAGCCAAGTAGACATGAACACTGAAGCTTTCTTT
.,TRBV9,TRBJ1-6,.,CASSVVGMGDSPLHF,TGTGCCAGCAGCGTAGTTGGGATGGGGGATTCACCCCTCCACTTT
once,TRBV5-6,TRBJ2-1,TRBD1,CASSSRTGGGFGFGNEQFF,TGTGCCAGCAGCTCGAGGACAGGGGGAGGGTTTGGGTTTGGCAATGAGCAGTTCTTC
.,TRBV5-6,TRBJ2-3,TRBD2,CASSLGASGGYADTQYF,TGTGCCAGCAGCTTAGGGGCTAGCGGGGGTTATGCAGATACGCAGTATTTT
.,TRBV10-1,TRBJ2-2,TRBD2,CASSESGSGGASDGELFF,TGCGCCAGCAGTGAGTCGGGTAGCGGGGGGGCATCCGACGGGGAGCTGTTTTTT
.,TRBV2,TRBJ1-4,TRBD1,CASSLDRDPNEKLFF,TGTGCCAGCAGTCTTGACAGGGATCCTAATGAAAAACTGTTTTTT